This is a list of T cell receptor beta chains from one sample in a study of cytomegalovirus exposure and HLA in healthy donors. The assay was immunoSEQ multiplex PCR, and TCRdb's table has in-frame clones only and misses some. The sample gives about 69,000 clones, about 76% of which show up once; roughly 3.5% is in the top ten. The sequenced material came from PBMCs. The receptor set was obtained from a man between 18 and 29 years old in good health and CMV-seronegative. The CDR3 runs from the conserved cysteine through the conserved F or W. The D gene is left open where the match is weak. A clone size is listed for some rows: how often the clone was seen (once, few, many), or a class if it is expanded.

>TRBJ2-7|TRBV10-3|NA|TRBD1
TGTGCCATCAGTGACAAGACAGGGAGCTACGAGCAGTACTTC
CAISDKTGSYEQYF
>TRBJ1-6|TRBV28|NA|NA
TGTGCCAGCAGGATACAGGGTTCAGGTTCACCCCTCCACTTT
CASRIQGSGSPLHF
>TRBJ1-5|TRBV19|NA|NA
TGTGCCAGTAGTATCGGACGCAGGGAAAGCAATCAGCCCCAGCATTTT
CASSIGRRESNQPQHF
>TRBJ2-7|TRBV11-3|NA|TRBD2
TGTGCCAGCAGCTTGACTAGCACCTACGAGCAGTACTTC
CASSLTSTYEQYF
>TRBJ2-3|TRBV9|NA|TRBD2
TGTGCCAGCAGCCTAGCGGGGGGCCGGTACACAGATACGCAGTATTTT
CASSLAGGRYTDTQYF
>TRBJ2-3|TRBV9|NA|NA
TGTGCCAGCAGCTACCGGGGCGGGGAGACCACAGATACGCAGTATTTT
CASSYRGGETTDTQYF
>TRBJ1-2|TRBV2|NA|NA
TGTGCCAGCCGGGGGGACGGACTCTATGGCTACACCTTC
CASRGDGLYGYTF
>TRBJ1-3|TRBV4-2|NA|NA
TGTGCCAGCAGCCAAGCCTGGGGGCAGGGAAGCTCTGGAAACACCATATATTTT
CASSQAWGQGSSGNTIYF
>TRBJ2-2|TRBV2|NA|NA
TGTGCCAGCAGTGCGGGACAGAACACCGGGGAGCTGTTTTTT
CASSAGQNTGELFF
>TRBJ2-1|TRBV2|few|TRBD2
TGTGCCAGTATAGCGGGGGGGATGGGCGAGCAGTTCTTC
CASIAGGMGEQFF
>TRBJ2-3|TRBV7-3|few|TRBD2
TGTGCCAGCAGCCCGGGACTAGCGGCGACAGATACGCAGTATTTT
CASSPGLAATDTQYF
>TRBJ1-1|TRBV25-1|NA|NA
TGTGCCAGCAGTGAATTTCGAGGGGGCACTGAAGCTTTCTTT
CASSEFRGGTEAFF
>TRBJ2-7|TRBV9|NA|TRBD2
TGTGCCAGCAGCGGCGGGACTAGCGGGGGAACTAAGCAGTACTTC
CASSGGTSGGTKQYF
>TRBJ1-1|TRBV4-1|NA|NA
TGCGCCAGCAGGTCCGGGGAGTACACTGAAGCTTTCTTT
CASRSGEYTEAFF
>TRBJ2-7|TRBV7-6|NA|TRBD1
TGTGCCAGCAGCCAGGGACAGGGAGGGATGAACGAGCAGTACTTC
CASSQGQGGMNEQYF
>TRBJ2-2|TRBV9|NA|NA
TGTGCCAGCAGCCCCTGGGTCGGTCTAAGCGGCGGGGAGCTGTTTTTT
CASSPWVGLSGGELFF
>TRBJ2-5|TRBV6-5|NA|NA
TGTGCCAGCAGTTGGGGGGGCAGCCAAGAGACCCAGTACTTC
CASSWGGSQETQYF
>TRBJ2-2|TRBV7-7|NA|NA
TGTGCCAGCAGCCATGACTACCGAAACACCGGGGAGCTGTTTTTT
CASSHDYRNTGELFF
>TRBJ1-2|TRBV5-1|NA|TRBD1
TGCGCCAGCAGCTCCGGACAGGGGTACTATGGCTACACCTTC
CASSSGQGYYGYTF
>TRBJ2-1|TRBV28|NA|TRBD1
TGTGCCAGCAGTTGGTTCGGTCAAATTGGGAACAGGGGCCCGTACAATGAGCAGTTCTTC
CASSWFGQIGNRGPYNEQFF
>TRBJ1-4|TRBV18|NA|NA
TGTGCCAGCTCACCATCGGCGGGGTCTAATGAAAAACTGTTTTTT
CASSPSAGSNEKLFF
>TRBJ1-2|TRBV14|NA|TRBD1
TGTGCCAGCAGCCAAGGTCGGGGACAGTCTGGTGGCTACACCTTC
CASSQGRGQSGGYTF
>TRBJ1-1|TRBV10-3|few|NA
TGTGCCATCAGTGAGGACAGTCCGAACACTGAAGCTTTCTTT
CAISEDSPNTEAFF
>TRBJ2-5|TRBV11-2|NA|NA
TGTGCCAGCAGGCGTACAGGGAACCTCCAAGAGACCCAGTACTTC
CASRRTGNLQETQYF
>TRBJ2-1|TRBV4-1|NA|TRBD1
TGCGCCAGCAGCCAAATACAGGGGGCTAACTACAATGAGCAGTTCTTC
CASSQIQGANYNEQFF
>TRBJ1-6|TRBV7-6|NA|NA
TGTGCCAGCAGCTTTTCCCAGGGCGGGGATTCACCCCTCCACTTT
CASSFSQGGDSPLHF
>TRBJ1-2|TRBV4-1|NA|TRBD1
TGCGCCAGCAGCCAAGGTGGAGGGGGCATTAACTATGGCTACACCTTC
CASSQGGGGINYGYTF
>TRBJ1-1|TRBV7-8|NA|TRBD1
TGTGCCAGCAGCCAAGGGAACAGGGGGAAAGGGACTGAAGCTTTCTTT
CASSQGNRGKGTEAFF
>TRBJ2-5|TRBV18|NA|TRBD1
TGTGCCAGCTCCCTTGTCCCGACAGGGGGACAAGAGACCCAGTACTTC
CASSLVPTGGQETQYF
>TRBJ2-1|TRBV6-5|NA|TRBD2
TGTGCCAGCAGTTACAGCGGGGGCCCCAATGAGCAGTTCTTC
CASSYSGGPNEQFF